This T cell receptor beta chain was identified during a study of CD8+CD57+ T cells in acquired aplastic anemia. On the study more broadly: Quantities of DNA derived from sorted CD4+ and CD8+ cells averaged around 3 ug. Whole-study findings and limits: Researchers report that some 31 CD8+ CDR3 sequences appeared in both patients and controls.

Patients who underwent sequencing had shown CD8+CD57+ cell expansion by flow cytometry. Genomic DNA was employed as the template in profiling TCR beta VDJ and CDR3. TCRdb re-called the reads through MiXCR, storing one row per CDR3 protein. The sample lists about 240,000 distinct CDR3 sequences, around half occurring once. With respect to this clonotype: Its antigen is not identified.

The clonotype originates from a human donor with aplastic anemia. Material for sequencing was sorted CD4+, CD8+, or CD8+CD57+ T cells (not recorded which) from PBMCs.

CDR3 nucleotides: TGTGCCAGCAGTGAACGGCTAGCGGGAGGCTACACCTTC. Translated: CASSERLAGGYTF. The chain carries TRBV6-1 and TRBJ1-2; D is unresolved. CDR3 size: 13 residues. V lost 2 bases and J lost 8, with 12 bases in between. Germline CDR1 MNHNS, CDR2 SASEGT.